A single sample is the source of the 17 T cell receptor beta chains below, sequenced in a study of monozygotic twins with inflammatory bowel disease (dated by TCRdb to the late 2010s). Library creation used 5' RACE. Sequencing relied on an Illumina HiSeq 2500. Reads reprocessed by TCRdb are summarized as one entry per CDR3 protein sequence, and DNA is absent. The sample's clone listing holds some 440,000 distinct CDR3 sequences. The top ten clones comprise more than 2% of the sample. Sample: blood. Source of these receptors: a human donor with ulcerative colitis or Crohn's disease, or a healthy co-twin of an affected twin (not recorded which).

This chain uses TRBV7-2 with TRBJ1-4. Germline CDR1 SGHTA, CDR2 FQGNSA. This CDR3 region has 13 residues. CDR3 in amino acids: CASSASVNEKLFF.

V and J are TRBV9 and TRBJ1-3. The CDR3 is made up of 14 amino acids. CDR1 SGDLS and CDR2 YYNGEE come from the germline V gene. The CDR3 reads CASSVGDSGNTIYF.

This chain links TRBV2 with TRBJ1-4; checking the TCRdb D call of TRBD1 is not possible without DNA. CDR1 is SNHLY, CDR2 FYNNEI, per germline. The length of the CDR3 is 14 residues. CDR3: CASSPRTSNEKLFF. Complete variable domain (other parts from reference TRBV2 and TRBJ1-4): EPEVTQTPSHQVTQMGQEVILRCVPISNHLYFYWYRQILGQKVEFLVSFYNNEISEKSEIFDDQFSVERPDGSNFTLKIRSTKLEDSAMYFCASSPRTSNEKLFFGSGTQLSVL.

The chain uses TRBV7-6 and TRBJ2-7; the D call of TRBD1 rests on TCRdb alone, since no DNA is present to check it. From germline, CDR1 is SGHVS and CDR2 FNYEAQ. This CDR3 comprises 15 residues. The CDR3 spells CASSLSEIPGDEQYF.

CDR3 residues: CSAKTSGNYEQYF. The J gene is TRBJ2-7, the V gene TRBV20-1; with no DNA, the TCRdb D assignment of TRBD2 cannot be verified. This CDR3 comprises 13 residues. Germline assignment: CDR1 DFQATT and CDR2 SNEGSKA (reference sequence).

This chain uses TRBV10-3 with TRBJ2-3. This CDR3 comprises 15 residues. CDR1 is ENHRY and CDR2 is SYGVKD in the germline V gene. This CDR3 is CAISESNLVTDTQYF.

The chain recombines TRBV11-1 with TRBJ2-3; TCRdb picks TRBD2, but there is no DNA to check that call. Germline CDR1 is SGHAT and CDR2 is FQDESV (reference sequence). The CDR3 totals 18 residues. The CDR3: CASSSSRGGTILTDTQYF.

The chain combines TRBV7-2 with TRBJ1-2. The CDR3 runs to 13 residues. The germline gives CDR1 SGHTA, CDR2 FQGNSA. The CDR3 sequence is CASSLRPIYGYTF.

The chain couples TRBV11-3 to TRBJ2-1. CDR1 is SGHNT, CDR2 YENEEA, per germline. The CDR3 contains 13 residues. The CDR3: CASSLEGNSEQFF.

J is TRBJ1-1 and V is TRBV18; TCRdb designates TRBD1, a call that cannot be tested without DNA. Germline assignment: CDR1 KGHSH and CDR2 LQKENI. The length of the CDR3 is 13 residues. CDR3 amino acids: CASSGALTAEAFF.

The V and J genes are TRBV20-1 and TRBJ1-1. CDR1 is DFQATT and CDR2 is SNEGSKA in the germline V gene (reference sequence). The CDR3 totals 13 residues. The CDR3 sequence: CSARKSRDTEAFF.

This sequence joins TRBV10-3 and TRBJ2-7; lacking DNA, the TRBD1 call made by TCRdb goes unchecked. CDR1 and CDR2 (germline): ENHRY, SYGVKD. CDR3 length: 13 residues. CDR3 amino acids: CAISPGLGYEQYF.

The V and J genes are TRBV5-1 and TRBJ2-2. The CDR3 sequence is 12 residues long. In germline, CDR1 is SGHRS, CDR2 YFSETQ. CDR3 region: CASSFEGWELFF.

The V and J genes are TRBV5-1 and TRBJ2-1; as DNA is missing, the TRBD2 call by TCRdb cannot be tested. This CDR3 comprises 17 residues. Germline V gene data show CDR1 as SGHRS and CDR2 as YFSETQ. The CDR3: CASSLSSGSYGAHEQFF.

The chain carries TRBV20-1 and TRBJ2-5; as DNA is missing, the TRBD1 call by TCRdb cannot be tested. The CDR3 sequence is 16 residues long. CDR1 is DFQATT and CDR2 is SNEGSKA in the germline V gene (reference sequence). This chain's CDR3 is CSARDVDTFVQETQYF.

V is TRBV30 and J is TRBJ2-7. This CDR3 spans 11 amino acids. Germline CDR1 is GTSNPN and CDR2 is SVGIG (reference sequence). The CDR3 protein is CAWSVGYEQYF.

This chain uses TRBV7-9 with TRBJ2-2; TCRdb names TRBD2, which stays unverified in the absence of DNA. The CDR3 is made up of 14 amino acids. Germline-derived CDR1 and CDR2 are SEHNR and FQNEAQ (reference sequence). The CDR3 loop reads CASSFTGRAGELFF.